These T cell receptor beta chains were read from a single sample in a study of identical twins. MiXCR was run by TCRdb on the 5' RACE reads, yielding one entry per CDR3 protein. The sample shows around 240,000 distinct CDR3 sequences, roughly 7% of them seen only once. These sequences were also reported in another study, on yellow fever vaccine responses in identical twins.

Sequenced: memory (CD45RO+) T cells sorted from blood. The receptors shown here come from a woman younger than 30 in good health. Each CDR3 is given with its conserved first and last residue. Each record gives: V gene, clone size, D gene, J gene, CDR3 DNA, CDR3 protein. The D gene is left open where the match is weak. Some rows have no size entry. The others give once, few or many, or a class for an expanded clone.

v_gene: TRBV7-6; abundance: .; d_gene: .; j_gene: TRBJ2-5; CDR3nt: TGTGCCAGCAGCTTAAGTCAGGGTCGGAGCAGGGAGACCCAGTACTTC; CDR3aa: CASSLSQGRSRETQYF
v_gene: TRBV25-1; abundance: many; d_gene: TRBD2; j_gene: TRBJ2-1; CDR3nt: TGTGCCAGCAGTTATAGCGGGAGCGCCTACAATGAGCAGTTCTTC; CDR3aa: CASSYSGSAYNEQFF
v_gene: TRBV20-1; abundance: many; d_gene: .; j_gene: TRBJ2-7; CDR3nt: TGCAGTGCTCGAGGGAGAATCGGTTGGTACTTC; CDR3aa: CSARGRIGWYF
v_gene: TRBV12-3/TRBV12-4; abundance: many; d_gene: .; j_gene: TRBJ1-2; CDR3nt: TGTGCCAGCAGACTAAACACTCGACGCTATGGCTACACCTTC; CDR3aa: CASRLNTRRYGYTF
v_gene: TRBV10-1; abundance: few; d_gene: TRBD1; j_gene: TRBJ2-1; CDR3nt: TGCGCCAGCAGCCGACCCGGGACAGGGGGAAGTGATGAGCAGTTCTTC; CDR3aa: CASSRPGTGGSDEQFF
v_gene: TRBV18; abundance: many; d_gene: .; j_gene: TRBJ2-5; CDR3nt: TGTGCCAGCTCACTGAACCATCAAGAGACCCAGTACTTC; CDR3aa: CASSLNHQETQYF
v_gene: TRBV20-1; abundance: few; d_gene: TRBD1; j_gene: TRBJ1-2; CDR3nt: TGCAGTGGGACAGGGGGAGACTATGGCTACACCTTC; CDR3aa: CSGTGGDYGYTF
v_gene: TRBV7-9; abundance: .; d_gene: .; j_gene: TRBJ2-5; CDR3nt: TGTGCCAGCAGCCCACCCGGACTGGCCGAGACCCAGTACTTC; CDR3aa: CASSPPGLAETQYF
v_gene: TRBV7-9; abundance: .; d_gene: .; j_gene: TRBJ2-1; CDR3nt: TGTGCCAGCAGCCCGGCGATAGGGTGGAAGGACAATGAGCAGTTCTTC; CDR3aa: CASSPAIGWKDNEQFF
v_gene: TRBV11-2; abundance: many; d_gene: TRBD1; j_gene: TRBJ2-4; CDR3nt: TGTGCCAGCAGCCCGGGACAGGGGGCTGAATTATTAGCCAAAAACATTCAGTACTTC; CDR3aa: CASSPGQGAELLAKNIQYF
v_gene: TRBV10-3; abundance: many; d_gene: TRBD1; j_gene: TRBJ1-2; CDR3nt: TGTGCCATCAGTGAGTCGGGGACAGCCGGCTACACCTTC; CDR3aa: CAISESGTAGYTF